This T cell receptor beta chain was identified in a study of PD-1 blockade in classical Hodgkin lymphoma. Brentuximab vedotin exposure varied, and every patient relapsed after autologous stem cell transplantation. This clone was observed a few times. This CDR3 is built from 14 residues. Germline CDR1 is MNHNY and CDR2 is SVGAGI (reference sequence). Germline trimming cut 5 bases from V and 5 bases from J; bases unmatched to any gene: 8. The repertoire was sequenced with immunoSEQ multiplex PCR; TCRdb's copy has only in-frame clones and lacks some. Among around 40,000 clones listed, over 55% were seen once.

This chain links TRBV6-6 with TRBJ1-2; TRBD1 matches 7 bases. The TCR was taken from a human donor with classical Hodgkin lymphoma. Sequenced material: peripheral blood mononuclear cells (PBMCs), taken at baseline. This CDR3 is CASSPTGAEYGYTF. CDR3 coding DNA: TGTGCCAGCAGTCCTACAGGGGCGGAGTATGGCTACACCTTC.